Listed here is a single TCR beta chain. The data originate from a study of sequential checkpoint blockade in melanoma. V was pared by 7 bases and J by 1 base, with 11 bases of the junction left unmatched. Germline V gene data show CDR1 as SNHLY and CDR2 as FYNNEI. CDR3 length: 17 amino acids. TCRdb keeps only in-frame clones here, not all; method: immunoSEQ multiplex PCR. This sample has 15,000 to 20,000 clones; 72% occur once, and the top ten carry 21%. Noted treatment: randomized to nivolumab then ipilimumab (arm A) or the reverse (arm B). PBMC sorting kept live CD3+CD8+ cells without CD19 or CD56. The sequenced sample was CD8+ T cells sorted from blood (inferred from file names), obtained from a patient given nivolumab and ipilimumab in sequence. The receptor comes from a human donor with melanoma. V and J are TRBV2 and TRBJ1-5; 9 nucleotides align to TRBD1. CDR3 loop: CASTRDRVPRSNQPQHF. CDR3 coding DNA: TGTGCCAGCACCAGGGACAGGGTTCCAAGGAGCAATCAGCCCCAGCATTTT.